These 13 T cell receptor beta chains were sequenced from one sample in a study of T cell responses to AZD1222 COVID-19 vaccine. Sequenced by immunoSEQ multiplex PCR; TCRdb stores in-frame clones only, minus some. The top ten clones hold roughly 5% of a sample with over 130,000 clones, roughly 92% of them seen once. The input for sequencing was peripheral blood, taken on day 0 of AZD1222 vaccination. The source of these receptors is an adult in good health.

The chain has TRBV28 and TRBJ2-1; 9 positions match TRBD1. The germline V gene encodes CDR1 MDHEN and CDR2 SYDVKM. The CDR3 is 15 residues long. Trimming removed 3 bases from V and 6 bases from J; junction bases left unmatched: 6. CDR3 sequence reads: CASSFTGTGRNEQFF. CDR3 DNA: TGTGCCAGCAGTTTTACCGGGACAGGGCGCAATGAGCAGTTCTTC.

The V and J genes are TRBV5-1 and TRBJ1-5; D unclear. CDR3 length: 16 residues. The V gene's germline CDR1 is SGHRS and CDR2 YFSETQ. V was clipped by 4 bases and J by 3 bases, with 17 bases between them. The CDR3 DNA follows: TGCGCCAGCAGCCAACTAAAATTCGGCCCCAATCAGCCCCAGCATTTT. Its translation: CASSQLKFGPNQPQHF.

J is TRBJ1-1 and V is TRBV10-3; the match to TRBD1 covers 8 bases. Germline CDR1 reads ENHRY; CDR2 reads SYGVKD. This CDR3 is built from 13 residues. With 8 bases clipped from V and 3 bases from J, the junction kept 5 bases outside the gene matches. CDR3 residues: CAIGQGRDTEAFF. The CDR3 coding sequence is TGTGCCATCGGACAGGGTCGGGACACTGAAGCTTTCTTT.

In DNA, the CDR3 is TGTGCGAGCGAGGCAACTAATGAAAAACTGTTTTTT. Amino acid sequence: CASEATNEKLFF. This sequence joins TRBV6-5 and TRBJ1-4; D not certain. Germline values: CDR1 MNHEY, CDR2 SVGAGI. The CDR3 has 12 residues.

V and J are TRBV5-8 and TRBJ1-4; 7 bases match TRBD1. Germline CDR1 is SGHTS and CDR2 is YDEGEE. CDR3 length: 17 residues. The V gene end was trimmed by 4 bases and the J gene end by 8 bases; junction bases not matched to a gene: 17. The CDR3 DNA sequence: TGTGCCAGCAGCACGAACCCCCCGACAGGGTGGGGCGAAAAACTGTTTTTT. Translation gives CASSTNPPTGWGEKLFF.

The rearrangement uses TRBV6-5 and TRBJ1-5; D is uncertain. The germline V gene has CDR1 MNHEY and CDR2 SVGAGI. Trimming took off 0 bases at V and 0 bases at J, with 6 bases between the two ends. The CDR3 length is 15 residues. This CDR3 reads CASSYSRNSNQPQHF. The CDR3 DNA is TGTGCCAGCAGTTACTCGAGGAATAGCAATCAGCCCCAGCATTTT.

This chain joins TRBV10-2 and TRBJ2-3, with 8 positions matching TRBD2. Germline V gives CDR1 WSHSY, CDR2 SAAADI. The CDR3 consists of 15 residues. V shed 6 bases and J 6 bases; nucleotides not matched to a gene: 11. The CDR3 sequence is CASSTSWTSSDTQYF. CDR3 in DNA: TGCGCCAGCAGCACCTCCTGGACTAGCTCCGATACGCAGTATTTT.

The V call is TRBV19, the J call TRBJ1-5; D may be TRBD1 (5 bases). In germline, CDR1 is LNHDA, CDR2 SQIVND (reference sequence). CDR3 size: 15 residues. The V gene lost 4 bases and the J gene lost 0 bases, with 10 bases spanning the gap. The CDR3 coding sequence is TGTGCCAGTAGTAAGGACAATAATAGCAATCAGCCCCAGCATTTT. This translates into CASSKDNNSNQPQHF.

The genes are TRBV28 and TRBJ2-5; 7 bases match TRBD1. This CDR3 is built from 14 residues. Germline V gene sequence: CDR1 MDHEN, CDR2 SYDVKM. V lost 6 bases and J lost 4; bases outside the gene matches: 8. In DNA, the CDR3 is TGTGCCAGCAGCCTAACTAGACAGGGAGAGACCCAGTACTTC. Translating it yields CASSLTRQGETQYF.

V and J are TRBV11-2 and TRBJ1-2; possible D gene TRBD1, 5 bases. Trimming took off 0 bases at V and 4 bases at J, with 9 bases between the two ends. The CDR3 covers 14 residues. Germline CDR1 is SGHAT and CDR2 is FQNNGV. The CDR3: CASSLDYQGYGYTF. The CDR3 DNA reads as TGTGCCAGCAGCTTAGATTATCAGGGCTATGGCTACACCTTC.

The V call is TRBV11-3, the J call TRBJ2-3; D is perhaps TRBD1 (5 bases). CDR1 and CDR2 (germline): SGHNT, YENEEA. This CDR3 is built from 13 residues. V shed 8 bases and J shed 5 bases, with 14 bases lying between them. The CDR3 sequence is CASGPGMGDTQYF. For the CDR3, the DNA is TGTGCCAGCGGGCCAGGGATGGGAGATACGCAGTATTTT.

In DNA form, the CDR3 reads TGTGCCAGCTCACAGACAGGGGTTGACTACAATGAGCAGTTCTTC. This translates into CASSQTGVDYNEQFF. The chain recombines TRBV18 with TRBJ2-1, with 8 bases that match TRBD1. Germline values: CDR1 KGHSH, CDR2 LQKENI. The CDR3 contains 15 residues. V shed 4 bases and J 3 bases; nucleotides not matched to a gene: 5. Full variable domain (missing parts from reference TRBV18 and TRBJ2-1): NAGVMQNPRHLVRRRGQEARLRCSPMKGHSHVYWYRQLPEEGLKFMVYLQKENIIDESGMPKERFSAEFPKEGPSILRIQQVVRGDSAAYFCASSQTGVDYNEQFFGPGTRLTVL.

The chain carries TRBV29-1 and TRBJ2-7; D is perhaps TRBD1 or TRBD2 (5 bases each). Deletions cut 5 bases from V and 0 bases from J, with 14 bases between. Germline V gives CDR1 SQVTM, CDR2 ANQGSEA. This CDR3 spans 14 amino acids. The CDR3 region is CSVKNRDGSYEQYF. In DNA, the CDR3 is TGCAGCGTTAAAAACCGGGACGGCTCCTACGAGCAGTACTTC.